This T cell receptor beta chain was retrieved from a study of shared clonotypes between healthy human individuals. The table came from immunoSEQ multiplex PCR; TCRdb's copy has only in-frame clones and leaves some out. Here the sample spans over 1.4 million clones, roughly 96% being singletons. J was trimmed by 6 bases and V by 6 bases; bases with no gene match: 8. The germline CDR1 and CDR2 sequences are LGHNT and FRNRAP. The CDR3 has 14 residues. The receptor was derived from a man younger than 45 in good health. Sequencing was performed on naive CD4+ T cells sorted from blood. Subset described: CD45RA+ positively selected. The chain links TRBV12-5 to TRBJ2-1, with 7 bases aligning to TRBD1. CDR3 residues: CASGQGERGNEQFF. DNA of the CDR3: TGTGCTAGTGGCCAGGGGGAGAGGGGCAATGAGCAGTTCTTC.